The rows below give T cell receptor beta chains drawn from one sample of a study of blood T cell repertoires in COVID-19. TCRdb keeps only in-frame clones here, not all; method: immunoSEQ multiplex PCR. The sample lists some 250,000 clones, roughly 79% occurring once. Sequencing was done on a sample of peripheral blood. These receptors were obtained from a woman aged 80 or older with COVID-19, enrolled during active disease. Each CDR3 is given with its conserved first and last residue. Fields, in order: D gene, V gene, clone size, J gene, CDR3 protein, CDR3 DNA. D genes are given only for firm matches. The size of a clone is reported for some rows only, either as once, few or many, or as a class for expanded clones.

TRBD1	TRBV3-1/TRBV3-2	once	TRBJ1-1	CASSQMEGQENTEAFF	TGTGCCAGCAGCCAAATGGAGGGACAGGAGAACACTGAAGCTTTCTTT
TRBD1	TRBV4-3	.	TRBJ2-5	CASSQGTGGETQYF	TGCGCCAGCAGCCAAGGGACAGGGGGAGAGACCCAGTACTTC
.	TRBV27	.	TRBJ1-1	CASSLYWRVGNTEAFF	TGTGCCAGCAGTTTATATTGGCGGGTGGGGAACACTGAAGCTTTCTTT
.	TRBV28	.	TRBJ1-1	CASSLWTGPTEAFF	TGTGCCAGCAGTTTATGGACAGGTCCCACTGAAGCTTTCTTT
TRBD1	TRBV3-1/TRBV3-2	few	TRBJ1-6	CASSPGQYNSPLHF	TGTGCCAGCAGCCCGGGACAGTACAATTCACCCCTCCACTTT
.	TRBV5-4	once	TRBJ1-2	CASSLGGRGDGGYTF	TGTGCCAGCAGCTTGGGTGGCAGGGGCGATGGGGGCTACACCTTC
TRBD1	TRBV10-1	.	TRBJ2-1	CASWGQGSLNEQFF	TGCGCCAGCTGGGGACAGGGCTCTTTAAATGAGCAGTTCTTC
TRBD1	TRBV12-3/TRBV12-4	.	TRBJ1-5	CASSQQGTQPQHF	TGTGCCAGCAGTCAACAGGGGACTCAGCCCCAGCATTTT
TRBD2	TRBV7-2	.	TRBJ2-1	CASSPKVGLAGQNEQFF	TGTGCCAGCAGCCCTAAAGTGGGACTAGCGGGACAGAATGAGCAGTTCTTC
.	TRBV30	.	TRBJ1-5	CAWGQANQPQHF	TGTGCCTGGGGGCAGGCCAATCAGCCCCAGCATTTT
.	TRBV19	.	TRBJ1-1	CASSILAGPEAFF	TGTGCCAGTAGTATTCTGGCAGGGCCTGAAGCTTTCTTT
.	TRBV6-5	.	TRBJ2-2	CASAIHTNTGELFF	TGTGCCAGCGCTATCCATACGAACACCGGGGAGCTGTTTTTT
.	TRBV7-9	few	TRBJ1-2	CASSFGGQKGYGYTF	TGTGCCAGCAGCTTCGGAGGACAGAAGGGCTATGGCTACACCTTC
.	TRBV30	.	TRBJ1-3	CASKPSGGNTIYF	TGTGCCTCCAAACCGAGTGGGGGGAACACCATATATTTT
.	TRBV19	.	TRBJ2-4	CASSIRGKNIQYF	TGTGCCAGTAGTATTAGGGGGAAAAACATTCAGTACTTC
TRBD1	TRBV6-5	.	TRBJ1-4	CASSTTGNNEKLFF	TGTGCCAGCAGTACGACAGGGAATAATGAAAAACTGTTTTTT